The 21 T cell receptor beta chains in this list originate from one sample, sequenced in a study of T cells in women clearing cervical HPV infection. Libraries were prepared by immunoSEQ multiplex PCR; TCRdb keeps only in-frame clonotypes and omits some of them. The repertoire shows around 15,000 clones; the top ten hold more than 5.5%. Sequenced input: blood buffy coat. The origin of the receptors is a woman between 18 and 70 years old with a cervical HPV16 infection that either progressed to CIN3+ or cleared (not recorded which).

In the case of this clone: Read sequence stops 3 residues before the CDR3 end, and the germline J gene provides the missing end. The V and J genes are TRBV10-3 and TRBJ2-1, with TRBD1 matching 7 bases. After removal of 5 bases from V and 4 bases from J, the junction contained 5 bases not matched to a gene. Germline CDR1 reads ENHRY; CDR2 reads SYGVKD. CDR3 length: 14 amino acids. CDR3 region: CAISTPGQYNEQFF. The CDR3 DNA, read in part, is TGTGCCATCAGTACGCCGGGACAGTACAATGAG.

Remarks on this clone: The sequence runs out 3 residues before the end of the CDR3; the remainder is reconstructed from the germline J gene. V is TRBV4-2 and J is TRBJ2-2, with TRBD2 matching 7 bases. There are 18 residues in the CDR3. Trimming took 4 bases from V and 4 from J; bases not matched to a gene: 15. CDR1 is LGHNA and CDR2 is YNFKEQ in the germline V gene. Incomplete CDR3 DNA: TGTGCCAGCAGCCCGGGGTTACTGGGGCCGGGGGGCACCGGGGAG. Translating gives CASSPGLLGPGGTGE. The CDR3, in full, reads CASSPGLLGPGGTGELFF.

On this clone: The missing CDR3 end, 3 residues past where the read stops, is filled in from the germline J gene. The rearrangement uses TRBV6-2 or TRBV6-3 and TRBJ2-7; 7 positions match TRBD2. CDR3 size: 14 residues. Germline assignment: CDR1 MNHEY and CDR2 SVGEGT. Trimming took 6 bases from V and 3 from J; bases not matched to a gene: 8. CDR3 sequence reads: CASSRTRLHYEQYF. The sequenced CDR3 bases are TGTGCCAGCAGCCGGACTAGGTTGCACTACGAG.

The CDR3 is CASSLQTGEGEKLFF. The CDR3 bases that were read are TGTGCCAGCAGCTTACAGACAGGGGAGGGTGAAAAA. The genes are TRBV7-2 and TRBJ1-4; 8 nucleotides align to TRBD1. From the germline J gene comes the end of the CDR3, since the read stops 3 residues before it. V gave up 2 bases and J gave up 7 bases; unmatched junction bases: 6. From germline, CDR1 is SGHTA and CDR2 FQGNSA. CDR3 length: 15 amino acids.

Details on this clone: The read ends 3 residues shy of where the CDR3 ends; the end is completed using the germline J gene. This sequence joins TRBV7-3 and TRBJ1-5, with 7 nucleotides matching TRBD1. Germline V CDR1 and CDR2: SGHTA, FQGTGA. This CDR3 has 14 residues. V dropped 3 bases and J dropped 3; count of bases not matched to a gene: 2. The CDR3 spells CASSFQGDNQPQHF. The DNA read from the CDR3 is TGTGCCAGCAGCTTCCAGGGGGACAATCAGCCC.

For this clone: Sequencing ends 3 residues short of the CDR3 end; the germline J gene provides the rest. The rearrangement links TRBV19 to TRBJ1-6; TRBD1 matches at 8 bases. Germline lookup yields CDR1 LNHDA and CDR2 SQIVND (reference sequence). Losses at the gene ends were 10 bases for V and 7 bases for J; bases not matched to a gene: 6. There are 13 residues in the CDR3. CDR3 loop: CATDRGGNSPLHF. The sequenced part of the CDR3 DNA is TGTGCCACCGACAGGGGTGGGAATTCACCC.

With respect to this clone: Read coverage stops 3 residues before the CDR3 terminus; the germline J gene supplies the remainder. The chain couples TRBV7-2 to TRBJ2-7, with TRBD1 matching 7 bases. CDR1 and CDR2 (germline): SGHTA, FQGNSA. The CDR3 has 15 residues. Trimming at V came to 3 bases and at J to 6 bases, leaving 11 bases not matched to a gene. CDR3 loop: CASSLDRQGLREQYF. The CDR3 bases that were read are TGTGCCAGCAGCTTGGACCGACAGGGCTTGCGCGAG. The variable domain in full, with the rest retrieved from reference TRBV7-2 and TRBJ2-7, is GAGVSQSPSNKVTEKGKDVELRCDPISGHTALYWYRQSLGQGLEFLIYFQGNSAPDKSGLPSDRFSAERTGGSVSTLTIQRTQQEDSAVYLCASSLDRQGLREQYFGPGTRLTVT.

Of note for this clone: Coverage ceases 3 residues before the CDR3 finishes, and the germline J gene fills in the end. V is TRBV7-9 and J is TRBJ2-3, with 8 bases fitting TRBD1. The ends lost 5 bases at V and 1 base at J; junction bases unmatched: 2. Germline CDR1 is SEHNR and CDR2 is FQNEAQ (reference sequence). The CDR3 is made up of 14 amino acids. The CDR3 bases that were read are TGTGCCAGCAGCCTGGGACAGGGCACAGATACG. The encoded protein is CASSLGQGTDT. In full, the CDR3 is CASSLGQGTDTQYF.

In regard to this clone: The CDR3 end is not reached by the read, which stops 3 residues before it; the germline J gene fills it in. This sequence joins TRBV11-2 and TRBJ2-5, with 7 bases identical to TRBD2. The germline gives CDR1 SGHAT, CDR2 FQNNGV. CDR3 length: 15 amino acids. J lost 5 bases, V lost 3 bases, and 9 bases had no gene match. CDR3 sequence: CASSFTGVGRETQYF. The DNA read from the CDR3 is TGTGCCAGCAGCTTTACGGGGGTCGGGAGGGAGACC.

This clone registers medium-sized by frequency. The read halts 3 residues ahead of the CDR3 end, with the missing end drawn from the germline J gene. The chain combines TRBV2 with TRBJ1-6; no clear D gene. The ends were cut back, 1 base at V and 8 bases at J, with 6 bases in the middle. CDR1 SNHLY and CDR2 FYNNEI come from the germline V gene. The CDR3 loop spans 13 amino acids. The sequenced part of the CDR3 DNA is TGTGCCAGCAGTGAAGTATCGGATTCACCC. Protein sequence: CASSEVSDSP. Given in full, the CDR3 is CASSEVSDSPLHF.

About this clone: The read ends 3 residues before the CDR3 terminus; that terminus is restored from the germline J gene. This chain links TRBV5-1 with TRBJ1-5; perhaps TRBD1 as D (6 bases). CDR1 SGHRS and CDR2 YFSETQ come from the germline V gene. With 0 bases removed from V and 2 bases from J, the gap between germline ends came to 12 bases. The CDR3 runs to 16 residues. The CDR3 reads CASSLDGGGGNQPQHF. CDR3 DNA (partial): TGCGCCAGCAGCTTGGATGGGGGCGGAGGCAATCAGCCC.

On this clone: The observed sequence ends 3 residues before the CDR3 terminus, with the missing tail filled in from the germline J gene. The chain joins TRBV2 to TRBJ1-1, with 8 bases lining up with TRBD1. The CDR3 is 14 amino acids. Trimming removed 4 bases from V and 5 bases from J; junction bases left unmatched: 6. The germline V gene has CDR1 SNHLY and CDR2 FYNNEI. The CDR3 DNA, read in part, is TGTGCCAGCAGTGCGGGCAGGGGGCATACTGAA. Protein: CASSAGRGHTE. The entire CDR3 protein reads CASSAGRGHTEAFF.

About this clone itself: The CDR3 end lies 3 residues beyond the end of the read and is filled in from the germline J gene. The chain links TRBV5-1 to TRBJ2-7; D unresolved. Germline assignment: CDR1 SGHRS and CDR2 YFSETQ. Trimming left V 0 bases short and J 0 bases short, with 7 bases between. This CDR3 has 14 residues. The part of the CDR3 DNA that was read is TGCGCCAGCAGCTTGGTAAGCCGCTCCTACGAG. Residues: CASSLVSRSYE. In full, the CDR3 is CASSLVSRSYEQYF.

About this clone itself: The CDR3 goes on 3 residues after the read ends, and that part is filled in from the germline J gene. The chain carries TRBV14 and TRBJ2-7, with 7 bases lining up with TRBD1. CDR3 length equals 17 residues. The junction had 9 bases not matched to a gene; V was cut back by 1 base and J by 0 bases. CDR1 and CDR2 (germline): SGHDN, FVKESK. The CDR3 is CASSQGSRGSGSYEQYF. The CDR3 DNA, read in part, is TGTGCCAGCAGCCAAGGATCCAGGGGGTCTGGCTCCTACGAG.

Details on this clone: One end of the junction fails to match germline, which may point to a read error. The read falls 3 residues short of the CDR3 end, and the missing part is taken from the germline J gene. This chain joins TRBV4-2 and TRBJ2-5; D is unresolved. CDR1 is LGHNA and CDR2 is YNFKEQ in the germline V gene. This CDR3 spans 13 amino acids. The CDR3 loop is CASSRDLSETQYF. The CDR3 DNA, read in part, is TGCGCCAGCAGCCGAGACTTGTCAGAGACC.

Regarding this clone: The read halts 3 residues ahead of the CDR3 end, with the missing end drawn from the germline J gene. The chain employs TRBV14 and TRBJ1-1, with 7 bases matching TRBD1. CDR3 length: 15 residues. Trimming cost V 4 bases and J 0 bases; bases outside gene matches: 5. Germline assignment: CDR1 SGHDN and CDR2 FVKESK. The sequenced part of the CDR3 DNA is TGTGCCAGCAGCCTGTACGGGACAGTGAACACTGAA. It specifies CASSLYGTVNTE. In full, the CDR3 is CASSLYGTVNTEAFF.

In regard to this clone: The CDR3 is cut off 3 residues early in the read; its end comes from the germline J gene. This chain connects TRBV7-8 to TRBJ1-3; D might be TRBD1 (6 bases). V was cut by 2 bases and J by 5 bases, with 10 bases left in between. Germline V gene data show CDR1 as SGHVS and CDR2 as FQNEAQ. The CDR3 totals 14 residues. CDR3 sequence reads: CASSLQGTRNTIYF. The DNA read from the CDR3 is TGTGCCAGCAGCTTACAGGGGACTAGAAACACC.

Concerning this clone itself: The read terminates 3 residues before the CDR3 end, so the remaining end is supplied by the germline J gene. V is TRBV14 and J is TRBJ2-3; 7 nucleotides align to TRBD2. There are 15 residues in the CDR3. Looked up from germline, CDR1 is SGHDN and CDR2 is FVKESK. V was pared by 4 bases and J by 0 bases, with 4 bases of the junction left unmatched. CDR3 in amino acids: CASSLGGRSTDTQYF. The CDR3 DNA, read in part, is TGTGCCAGCAGCCTCGGGGGGAGAAGCACAGATACG.

A remark on this clone: The missing CDR3 end, 3 residues past where the read stops, is filled in from the germline J gene. The V gene is TRBV2, the J gene TRBJ1-2, with 7 positions matching TRBD1. Germline loops: CDR1 SNHLY, CDR2 FYNNEI. Trimming cost V 8 bases and J 5 bases; bases outside gene matches: 8. The CDR3 consists of 13 residues. CDR3 bases read: TGTGCCAGCGTTGGACAGGCTGGGTATGGC. The encoded protein is CASVGQAGYG. The complete CDR3 protein is CASVGQAGYGYTF.

About this clone itself: One end of the junction varies from germline; a read error may be responsible. The read falls 3 residues short of the CDR3 end, and the missing part is taken from the germline J gene. This sequence joins TRBV4-2 and TRBJ1-5; D possibly corresponds to TRBD1 (5 bases). Germline lookup yields CDR1 LGHNA and CDR2 YNFKEQ. The CDR3 contains 14 residues. The CDR3 reads CASSQGRGNQPQHF. The covered CDR3 bases are TGCGCCAGCAGCCAGGGCCGAGGCAATCAGCCC.

A note on this clone: The missing CDR3 end, 3 residues past where the read stops, is filled in from the germline J gene. This rearrangement joins TRBV5-1 to TRBJ2-3; maybe TRBD1 (6 bases). The CDR3 length is 13 residues. Germline V lookup: CDR1 SGHRS, CDR2 YFSETQ. Trimming removed 4 bases at V and 8 bases at J, with 14 bases between. The chain's CDR3 is CASSQGTEGTQYF. The sequenced CDR3 bases are TGCGCCAGCAGCCAGGGGACGGAAGGTACG.